The entry that follows covers one TCR beta chain sequence. The data were produced by immunoSEQ multiplex PCR, yet TCRdb's version contains in-frame clones alone and is incomplete. The sample consists of 30,000 to 35,000 clones, under 95% of them appearing once. The entry originates in a study of PD-1 and CTLA-4 blockade in melanoma. V gave up 1 base and J gave up 2 bases, with 6 bases separating them. The CDR3 has 13 amino acids. The germline V gene has CDR1 LGHDT and CDR2 YNNKEL (reference sequence). J is TRBJ2-7 and V is TRBV3-1 (or the pseudogene TRBV3-2); D might be TRBD2 (6 bases). The clonotype comes from a human donor with melanoma. This sample comprised CD8+ T cells from peripheral blood, obtained from a patient given anti-PD-1 treatment. This CDR3 reads CASSQGGAYEQYF. The CDR3 coding sequence is TGTGCCAGCAGCCAAGGGGGGGCCTACGAGCAGTACTTC.